Shown below are 26 T cell receptor beta chains from a single sample sequenced in a study of Ad26.COV2.S vaccination and SARS-CoV-2 variants. Clones were read by immunoSEQ multiplex PCR, and TCRdb kept only the in-frame ones, dropping some. The table lists some 270,000 clones, 70% to 90% of them singletons, with approximately 3% in the top ten. Treatment given: 15 to 20 received Ad26.COV2.S at low or high dose, single or two shots; roughly five received placebo; per-sample allocation not given. It was on day 63 after the first vaccine or placebo injection that samples were taken. The source material was peripheral blood, sampled in a trial of Ad26.COV2.S vaccine versus placebo. These receptor sequences come from a person aged 18-60 years who received the Ad26.COV2.S COVID-19 vaccine or a placebo.

This chain links TRBV19 with TRBJ2-1; D may be TRBD1 (5 bases). There are 14 residues in the CDR3. V was shortened by 5 bases and J by 0 bases, with 8 bases between the two germline ends. Germline assignment: CDR1 LNHDA and CDR2 SQIVND (reference sequence). CDR3 sequence: CASSQGSSYNEQFF. The CDR3 DNA is TGTGCCAGTAGTCAGGGTAGCTCCTACAATGAGCAGTTCTTC.

The chain has TRBV30 and TRBJ1-4, with TRBD1 identical over 9 bases. The CDR3 sequence is 12 residues long. Unmatched junction bases numbered 7, after V lost 3 bases and J lost 14 bases. Germline V gene lookup returns CDR1 GTSNPN and CDR2 SVGIG (reference sequence). The CDR3 sequence is CAWRLTGGRLFF. In DNA, the CDR3 is TGTGCCTGGAGGCTCACAGGGGGCCGGCTGTTTTTT. Together with reference TRBV30 and TRBJ1-4, the CDR3 gives the full variable domain: SQTIHQWPATLVQPVGSPLSLECTVEGTSNPNLYWYRQAAGRGLQLLFYSVGIGQISSEVPQNLSASRPQDRQFILSSKKLLLSDSGFYLCAWRLTGGRLFFGSGTQLSVL.

The chain uses TRBV7-9 and TRBJ2-3, with TRBD2 identical over 9 bases. This CDR3 is 15 amino acids long. The junction had 11 bases not matched to a gene; V was cut back by 5 bases and J by 8 bases. Per germline, CDR1 SEHNR and CDR2 FQNEAQ (reference sequence). DNA for the CDR3: TGTGCCAGCAGCAAGAGCGGGGGGCCTTCATCTACGCAGTATTTT. Its translation is CASSKSGGPSSTQYF.

The CDR3 DNA reads as TGTGCCAGCAGCTACCCGACTGAGACCGGGGAGCTGTTTTTT. Protein product: CASSYPTETGELFF. This chain uses TRBV5-5 with TRBJ2-2, with no clear D. Germline-derived CDR1 and CDR2 are SGHKS and YYEKEE (reference sequence). The V gene lost 3 bases and the J gene lost 5 bases, with 11 bases spanning the gap. This CDR3 contains 14 residues. Variable domain in full (rest from reference TRBV5-5 and TRBJ2-2): DAGVTQSPTHLIKTRGQQVTLRCSPISGHKSVSWYQQVLGQGPQFIFQYYEKEERGRGNFPDRFSARQFPNYSSELNVNALLLGDSALYLCASSYPTETGELFFGEGSRLTVL.

This rearrangement joins TRBV7-6 to TRBJ2-2, with 8 bases that match TRBD1. This CDR3 has 16 amino acids. Trimming removed 6 bases from V and 1 base from J; junction bases left unmatched: 7. Germline V gene sequence: CDR1 SGHVS, CDR2 FNYEAQ. As DNA, the CDR3 is TGTGCCAGCAGTTTGGCCGGGACAGGGAACACCGGGGAGCTGTTTTTT. It codes for CASSLAGTGNTGELFF.

The CDR3 DNA follows: TGTGCCAGCAGCTTTAGACCAGACAGGGGGCGCGCGGATGAGCAGTTCTTC. Encoded protein: CASSFRPDRGRADEQFF. The chain has TRBV5-5 and TRBJ2-1, with 10 nucleotides matching TRBD1. The germline gives CDR1 SGHKS, CDR2 YYEKEE (reference sequence). Unmatched junction bases numbered 13, after V lost 2 bases and J lost 8 bases. CDR3 length: 17 residues.

The CDR3, as DNA: TGTGCCAGTAGTATTAATTCAGTGAACACTGAAGCTTTCTTT. Its protein product is CASSINSVNTEAFF. The chain combines TRBV19 with TRBJ1-1, with D unclear. V lost 3 bases to trimming and J lost 0 bases, with 8 bases between them. This CDR3 has 14 residues. CDR1 and CDR2 from the germline V gene are LNHDA and SQIVND (reference sequence). The whole variable domain, filled in from reference TRBV19 and TRBJ1-1, reads DGGITQSPKYLFRKEGQNVTLSCEQNLNHDAMYWYRQDPGQGLRLIYYSQIVNDFQKGDIAEGYSVSREKKESFPLTVTSAQKNPTAFYLCASSINSVNTEAFFGQGTRLTVV.

The chain is built from TRBV7-9 and TRBJ2-7; perhaps TRBD1 as D (5 bases). V lost 4 bases and J lost 0, with 10 bases in between. This CDR3 comprises 14 residues. Germline CDR1 SEHNR, CDR2 FQNEAQ (reference sequence). CDR3 protein: CASSSRQSSYEQYF. As DNA, the CDR3 is TGTGCCAGCAGCTCACGACAGAGCTCCTACGAGCAGTACTTC.

The chain is built from TRBV2 and TRBJ2-2, with a tentative D call TRBD2 (6 bases). The CDR3 totals 16 residues. V was clipped by 6 bases and J by 0 bases, with 14 bases between them. Looked up from germline, CDR1 is SNHLY and CDR2 is FYNNEI. This CDR3 reads CASRRGTATNTGELFF. The CDR3 DNA is TGTGCCAGCAGACGCGGGACCGCAACGAACACCGGGGAGCTGTTTTTT. The variable domain in full, with the rest retrieved from reference TRBV2 and TRBJ2-2, is EPEVTQTPSHQVTQMGQEVILRCVPISNHLYFYWYRQILGQKVEFLVSFYNNEISEKSEIFDDQFSVERPDGSNFTLKIRSTKLEDSAMYFCASRRGTATNTGELFFGEGSRLTVL.

The rearrangement uses TRBV6-2 or TRBV6-3 and TRBJ1-5, with 7 bases aligning to TRBD1. Germline values: CDR1 MNHEY, CDR2 SVGEGT. The ends lost 6 bases at V and 1 base at J; junction bases unmatched: 3. This CDR3 is built from 14 residues. The CDR3 DNA is TGTGCCAGCAGCTCGACAGGGAGCAATCAGCCCCAGCATTTT. Translation: CASSSTGSNQPQHF.

This clone was picked up many times. The chain employs TRBV7-8 and TRBJ2-7, with unresolved D. The CDR3 has 12 amino acids. CDR1 and CDR2 (germline): SGHVS, FQNEAQ. V dropped 7 bases and J dropped 4 bases, with 11 bases sitting between them. CDR3 bases: TGTGCCAGCACCCCGGACCTATACGAGCAGTACTTC. Translated, it gives CASTPDLYEQYF.

This chain uses TRBV5-4 with TRBJ1-6, with D possibly matching TRBD1 (6 bases). This CDR3 spans 15 amino acids. The ends were cut back, 1 base at V and 9 bases at J, with 14 bases in the middle. Looked up from germline, CDR1 is SGHNT and CDR2 is YYREEE (reference sequence). The CDR3 here is CASSLPGGYASPLHF. The CDR3 bases are TGTGCCAGCAGCTTGCCGGGGGGCTATGCTTCACCCCTCCACTTT.

The V call is TRBV24-1, the J call TRBJ2-7, with D maybe TRBD2 (5 bases). Trimming removed 1 base from V and 9 bases from J, with 9 bases in between. The CDR3 covers 12 residues. Germline V gene data show CDR1 as KGHDR and CDR2 as SFDVKD. The CDR3 DNA follows: TGTGCCACCAGTGATTTCGGGAAGGGGCAGTACGTC. It yields the protein CATSDFGKGQYV.

The chain recombines TRBV19 with TRBJ2-5, with D tentatively TRBD1 (6 bases). The CDR3 is 14 amino acids. Trimming cost V 6 bases and J 4 bases, with 15 bases left between them. Germline V gives CDR1 LNHDA, CDR2 SQIVND (reference sequence). The CDR3 DNA is TGTGCCAGTAGCGAACAGGGTGCGGGAGAGACCCAGTACTTC. Protein sequence: CASSEQGAGETQYF.

The gene calls are TRBV11-2 and TRBJ2-2; 13 bases are a match to TRBD2. CDR1 and CDR2 from the germline V gene are SGHAT and FQNNGV. V shed 6 bases and J 7 bases; nucleotides not matched to a gene: 8. There are 16 residues in the CDR3. CDR3 loop: CASRGLAGPRGGELFF. The CDR3 DNA reads TGTGCCAGCAGGGGACTAGCGGGACCCCGCGGCGGGGAGCTGTTTTTT. The full variable domain, rest sourced from reference TRBV11-2 and TRBJ2-2, is EAGVAQSPRYKIIEKRQSVAFWCNPISGHATLYWYQQILGQGPKLLIQFQNNGVVDDSQLPKDRFSAERLKGVDSTLKIQPAKLEDSAVYLCASRGLAGPRGGELFFGEGSRLTVL.

The chain couples TRBV5-4 to TRBJ2-2; D is ambiguous. Between the trimmed V and J ends, which lost 4 bases and 0 bases, there was a span of 10 bases. The CDR3 is made up of 15 amino acids. Germline-derived CDR1 and CDR2 are SGHNT and YYREEE (reference sequence). The CDR3 sequence is CASSPWTANTGELFF. Written as DNA, the CDR3 is TGTGCCAGCAGCCCTTGGACCGCGAACACCGGGGAGCTGTTTTTT.

V is TRBV27 and J is TRBJ2-1; unclear D gene. Trimming cost V 3 bases and J 10 bases, with 10 bases left between them. The CDR3 runs to 12 residues. Germline CDR1 reads MNHEY; CDR2 reads SMNVEV (reference sequence). The CDR3 nucleotides read TGTGCCAGCAGTTTCTTGGGGTCCGAGCAGTTCTTC. Protein: CASSFLGSEQFF.

This clone turned up a few times. This rearrangement joins TRBV19 to TRBJ1-2, with unresolved D. V lost 1 base and J lost 4, with 16 bases in between. The CDR3 sequence is 16 residues long. Germline CDR1 and CDR2: LNHDA and SQIVND (reference sequence). The CDR3 spells CASSIASGKRLYGYTF. The CDR3 DNA follows: TGTGCCAGTAGTATAGCCAGTGGGAAACGGCTCTATGGCTACACCTTC. The variable domain in full, completed from reference TRBV19 and TRBJ1-2, reads DGGITQSPKYLFRKEGQNVTLSCEQNLNHDAMYWYRQDPGQGLRLIYYSQIVNDFQKGDIAEGYSVSREKKESFPLTVTSAQKNPTAFYLCASSIASGKRLYGYTFGSGTRLTVV.

The chain joins TRBV7-8 to TRBJ2-3; 7 bases agree with TRBD2. The CDR3 totals 17 residues. The V gene end was trimmed by 3 bases and the J gene end by 0 bases; junction bases not matched to a gene: 9. CDR1 and CDR2 from the germline V gene are SGHVS and FQNEAQ. The CDR3 DNA reads TGTGCCAGCAGCTTTGTAAGACTAGCTACTAGCACAGATACGCAGTATTTT. As protein: CASSFVRLATSTDTQYF.

The V and J genes are TRBV28 and TRBJ1-1; unclear D gene. V lost 3 bases and J lost 0, with 2 bases in between. The CDR3 is 12 amino acids. CDR1 MDHEN and CDR2 SYDVKM come from the germline V gene. The CDR3 coding sequence is TGTGCCAGCAGTTTCATGAACACTGAAGCTTTCTTT. Protein sequence: CASSFMNTEAFF.

The genes are TRBV18 and TRBJ2-5; tentative D call: TRBD2 (5 bases). CDR1 KGHSH and CDR2 LQKENI come from the germline V gene. V was pared by 6 bases and J by 4 bases, with 15 bases between. The CDR3 spans 14 residues. CDR3 in DNA: TGTGCCAGCTCTCAAGCCCCGGGGAGAGAGACCCAGTACTTC. Translated, it gives CASSQAPGRETQYF.

The gene calls are TRBV23-1 and TRBJ1-5; no definite D call. TRBV23-1 has ORF status, its function being uncertain. The V end was cut by 0 bases, the J end by 5 bases, with 17 bases between. This CDR3 region has 17 residues. CDR3 sequence: CASSQSWAPEEDQPQHF. CDR3 sequence (DNA): TGCGCCAGCAGTCAATCGTGGGCCCCAGAGGAGGATCAGCCCCAGCATTTT.

The chain joins TRBV19 to TRBJ2-7, with a tentative D call TRBD2 (6 bases). Trimming took off 3 bases at V and 0 bases at J, with 12 bases between the two ends. The CDR3 covers 15 residues. CDR1 and CDR2 from the germline V gene are LNHDA and SQIVND (reference sequence). The CDR3 coding sequence is TGTGCCAGTAGTATTATCGCGGGGAGCTCCTACGAGCAGTACTTC. It specifies CASSIIAGSSYEQYF.

This chain joins TRBV29-1 and TRBJ2-7; weak D call: TRBD1 (5 bases). Germline V gene sequence: CDR1 SQVTM, CDR2 ANQGSEA. The CDR3 has 12 residues. V was pared by 4 bases and J by 6 bases, with 13 bases between. The CDR3 sequence is CSVGYRQGEQYF. The CDR3 nucleotides read TGCAGCGTTGGGTACAGGCAAGGCGAGCAGTACTTC.

The V call is TRBV6-2 or TRBV6-3, the J call TRBJ1-1, with TRBD1 identical over 8 bases. The CDR3 length is 15 residues. Trimming removed 5 bases from V and 6 bases from J; junction bases left unmatched: 11. Germline V gene lookup returns CDR1 MNHEY and CDR2 SVGEGT. The CDR3 spells CASSGMPDRDAEAFF. Written as DNA, the CDR3 is TGTGCCAGCAGTGGAATGCCGGACAGGGACGCTGAAGCTTTCTTT.

The chain carries TRBV11-2 and TRBJ1-4, with TRBD1 matching 7 bases. In germline, CDR1 is SGHAT, CDR2 FQNNGV. This CDR3 spans 18 amino acids. Germline trimming cut 5 bases from V and 0 bases from J; bases unmatched to any gene: 12. The CDR3 reads CASSGRRGQLATNEKLFF. The CDR3 DNA reads TGTGCCAGCAGCGGGCGTAGGGGACAGTTAGCAACTAATGAAAAACTGTTTTTT.